This TCR beta chain appears in the sequencing data of a study of T cell repertoires in cytomegalovirus infection. Across the study: CMV infection plus the matching HLA type was flagged by public TCR beta signatures.

The CDR3 runs 13 residues. J was trimmed by 2 bases and V by 3 bases; bases with no gene match: 3. CDR1 DFQATT and CDR2 SNEGSKA come from the germline V gene (reference sequence). Whole-study results and caveats: Adding up the frequency of public TCR beta families identified people who carried CMV plus the relevant HLA. There were HLA-C-restricted CMV-specific TCR beta clonotypes dominating the ex vivo response.

In regard to this clonotype: Its specificity is unknown.

TCRdb redid the calling of the reads with MiXCR, one entry per CDR3 protein. Altogether a few hundred thousand distinct CDR3 sequences are present, approximately 15% being singletons, with the ten largest covering roughly 50%. Sequencing input: CD8+ T cells from PBMCs. The receptor comes from a human donor in good health (CMV status not recorded). Some clones in this sample may be carry-over from other donors' samples. The V gene is TRBV20-1, the J gene TRBJ2-7; 8 nucleotides align to TRBD1. The CDR3 coding sequence is TGCAGTGCTAGCGACAGGGGACCCTACGAGCAGTACTTC. It specifies CSASDRGPYEQYF.